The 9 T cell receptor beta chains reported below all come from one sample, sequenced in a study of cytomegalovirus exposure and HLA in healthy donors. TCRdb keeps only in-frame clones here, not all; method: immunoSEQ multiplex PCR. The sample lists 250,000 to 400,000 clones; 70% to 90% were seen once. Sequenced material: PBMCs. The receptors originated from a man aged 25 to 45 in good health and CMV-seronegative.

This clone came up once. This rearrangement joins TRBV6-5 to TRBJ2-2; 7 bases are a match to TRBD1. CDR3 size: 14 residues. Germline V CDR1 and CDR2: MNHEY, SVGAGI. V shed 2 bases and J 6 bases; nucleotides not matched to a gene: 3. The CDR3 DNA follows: TGTGCCAGCAGTTACGAAAGGGGGCCCGGGGAGCTGTTTTTT. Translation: CASSYERGPGELFF.

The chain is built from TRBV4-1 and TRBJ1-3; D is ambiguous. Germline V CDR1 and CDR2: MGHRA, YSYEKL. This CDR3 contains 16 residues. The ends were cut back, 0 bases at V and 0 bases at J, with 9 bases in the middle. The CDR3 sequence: CASSQDLGSSGNTIYF. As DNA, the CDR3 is TGCGCCAGCAGCCAAGACCTGGGGAGCTCTGGAAACACCATATATTTT.

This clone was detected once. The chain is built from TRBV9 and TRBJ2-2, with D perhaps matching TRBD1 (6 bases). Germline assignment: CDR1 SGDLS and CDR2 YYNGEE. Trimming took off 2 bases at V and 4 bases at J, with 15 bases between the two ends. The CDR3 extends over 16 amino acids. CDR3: CASSVLQGAPTGELFF. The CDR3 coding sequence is TGTGCCAGCAGCGTTTTACAGGGAGCTCCCACCGGGGAGCTGTTTTTT.

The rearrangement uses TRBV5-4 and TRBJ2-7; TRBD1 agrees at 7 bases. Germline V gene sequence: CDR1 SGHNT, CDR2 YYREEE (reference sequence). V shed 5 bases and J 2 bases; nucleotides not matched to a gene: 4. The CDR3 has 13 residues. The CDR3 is CASRIQGTYEQYF. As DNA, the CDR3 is TGTGCCAGCAGGATACAGGGGACCTACGAGCAGTACTTC. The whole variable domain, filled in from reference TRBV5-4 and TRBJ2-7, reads ETGVTQSPTHLIKTRGQQVTLRCSSQSGHNTVSWYQQALGQGPQFIFQYYREEENGRGNFPPRFSGLQFPNYSSELNVNALELDDSALYLCASRIQGTYEQYFGPGTRLTVT.

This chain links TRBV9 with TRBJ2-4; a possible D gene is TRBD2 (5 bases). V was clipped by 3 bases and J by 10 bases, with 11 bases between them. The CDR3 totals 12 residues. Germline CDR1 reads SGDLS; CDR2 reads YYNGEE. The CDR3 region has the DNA TGTGCCAGCAGCGGAGGGAATGCTATTCAGTACTTC. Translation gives CASSGGNAIQYF.

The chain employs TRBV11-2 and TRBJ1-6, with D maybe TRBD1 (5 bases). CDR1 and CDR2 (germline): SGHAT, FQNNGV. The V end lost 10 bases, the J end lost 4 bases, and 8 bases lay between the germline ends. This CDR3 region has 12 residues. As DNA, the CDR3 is TGTGCCACCAGACAGTATAATTCACCCCTCCACTTT. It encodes CATRQYNSPLHF.

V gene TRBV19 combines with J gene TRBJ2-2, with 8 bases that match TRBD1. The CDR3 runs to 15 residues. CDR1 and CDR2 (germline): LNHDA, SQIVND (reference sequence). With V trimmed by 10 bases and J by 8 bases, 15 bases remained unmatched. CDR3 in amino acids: CATAPTGAPGGELFF. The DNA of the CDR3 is TGTGCCACTGCCCCGACAGGGGCCCCCGGAGGGGAGCTGTTTTTT.

This chain's CDR3 is CASSLGDTNTDTQYF. Here the CDR3 DNA reads TGTGCCAGCAGCTTGGGTGACACGAACACAGATACGCAGTATTTT. V is TRBV5-5 and J is TRBJ2-3; D is unclear. Trimming removed 0 bases at V and 2 bases at J, with 10 bases between. The V gene's germline CDR1 is SGHKS and CDR2 YYEKEE (reference sequence). The CDR3 covers 15 residues.

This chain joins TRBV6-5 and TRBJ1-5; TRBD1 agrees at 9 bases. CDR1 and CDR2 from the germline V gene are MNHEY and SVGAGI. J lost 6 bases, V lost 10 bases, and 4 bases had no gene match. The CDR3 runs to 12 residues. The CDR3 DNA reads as TGTGCCACGGGACAGGGAGTTCAGCCCCAGCATTTT. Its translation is CATGQGVQPQHF.